This TCR beta chain is from a study of blood T cells in healthy people across ages. This clonotype was recorded at least ten times. Its antigen is unknown. Total RNA was isolated from each sample in quantities of at least 6 micrograms. Germline lookup yields CDR1 DFQATT and CDR2 SNEGSKA (reference sequence). J lost 5 bases, V lost 1 base, and 2 bases had no gene match. CDR3 length equals 13 residues. PCR was performed a second time for roughly 7 to 12 cycles using a sample-barcoded 5' primer and a J-beta primer mix. TCRdb processed the 5' RACE reads anew with MiXCR; each CDR3 protein has one entry. The repertoire holds 550,000 to 650,000 distinct CDR3 sequences, with approximately 30% as singletons. Study-wide points: Researchers deemed the diversity estimates from one million T cells underestimates.

The clonotype comes from a woman of 80 years or more in good health. The sample was blood. This rearrangement joins TRBV20-1 to TRBJ1-2, with 9 bases aligning to TRBD1. CDR3 nucleotides: TGCAGTGCTAGAGCAGGGACAGGGTATGGCTACACCTTC. It yields the protein CSARAGTGYGYTF.